The clone carrying this T cell receptor (beta chain) was counted between two and nine times. Trimming took off 8 bases at V and 1 base at J, with 17 bases between the two ends. The CDR3 consists of 15 residues. Germline V gives CDR1 MGHRA, CDR2 YSYEKL. Original data processing: Reference gene primers were amplified, and this amplification served to estimate nucleated cell counts. Clones were read by immunoSEQ multiplex PCR, and TCRdb kept only the in-frame ones, dropping some. The DNA gave D and trimming, while V, J and clone size come from that table. The profile covers roughly 62,000 clones, with roughly 87% appearing a single time and about 9.4% taken by the ten largest. The data were obtained in a study of blood T cell repertoires in COVID-19. Study details: The origin of the acute and convalescent COVID-19 samples was the United States, Italy and Spain. Sources were T cells, B-cell-depleted T cells, or PBMCs; the material itself was cDNA or gDNA.

The receptor comes from a human donor with acute or convalescent COVID-19. The donor label of this sample is uncertain. The source material was peripheral blood. The J gene is TRBJ2-5, the V gene TRBV4-1; D is perhaps TRBD1 (5 bases). CDR3 amino acids: CASRAQGMAQETQYF. The CDR3, as DNA: TGCGCCAGCCGAGCCCAGGGTATGGCCCAAGAGACCCAGTACTTC.